The rows below give T cell receptor beta chains drawn from one sample of a study of identical twins. Each CDR3 protein gets one entry after TCRdb re-called the 5' RACE reads with MiXCR. The sample gives hundreds of thousands of distinct CDR3 sequences, just under 9.5% of which show up once; approximately 6.6% is in the top ten. This sample also appeared in a second study, on yellow fever vaccine responses in identical twins.

Input material: CD8+ T cells sorted from blood. These receptors originate from a woman between 18 and 30 years old in good health. The CDR3 runs from the conserved cysteine through the conserved F or W. A D gene is named only where the DNA matches it firmly. The size of a clone is reported for some rows only, either as once, few or many, or as a class for expanded clones.

v_gene	d_gene	j_gene	abundance	CDR3aa	CDR3nt
TRBV27	TRBD2	TRBJ2-7	few	CASSKHGETSFSEQYF	TGTGCCAGCAGTAAACACGGGGAGACTAGCTTCTCCGAGCAGTACTTC
TRBV4-1	-	TRBJ2-1	-	CASSHDNGVWGYNEQFF	TGCGCCAGCAGCCACGACAATGGGGTCTGGGGGTACAATGAGCAGTTCTTC
TRBV5-1	-	TRBJ2-2	many	CASSPPTNGELFF	TGCGCCAGCAGCCCACCCACAAACGGGGAGCTGTTTTTT
TRBV4-2	TRBD2	TRBJ2-2	many	CASSQDLGGGNTGELFF	TGTGCCAGCAGCCAAGACTTAGGCGGGGGTAACACCGGGGAGCTGTTTTTT
TRBV3-1	TRBD2	TRBJ2-5	-	CASSQIAGHQETQYF	TGTGCCAGCAGCCAAATAGCGGGACACCAAGAGACCCAGTACTTC
TRBV20-1	-	TRBJ2-1	many	CSAYSSTRQRSYNEQFF	TGCAGTGCTTACAGCTCCACTCGCCAACGCTCCTACAATGAGCAGTTCTTC
TRBV7-9	-	TRBJ2-1	few	CASSQVGGNNEQFF	TGTGCCAGCAGCCAGGTTGGCGGAAACAATGAGCAGTTCTTC
TRBV28	-	TRBJ2-7	-	CASSFPIGESYEQYF	TGTGCCAGCAGTTTCCCCATTGGGGAGTCCTACGAGCAGTACTTC
TRBV5-1	TRBD2	TRBJ2-3	many	CASSTKREGRGDTQYF	TGCGCCAGCAGCACTAAGCGGGAGGGCCGTGGAGATACGCAGTATTTT
TRBV4-1	-	TRBJ2-3	few	CASSQVVASTDTQYF	TGCGCCAGCAGCCAAGTGGTGGCCAGCACAGATACGCAGTATTTT
TRBV7-2	-	TRBJ1-1	few	CASSLDPSGTEAFF	TGTGCCAGCAGCTTAGATCCCAGCGGAACTGAAGCTTTCTTT
TRBV30	-	TRBJ2-2	-	CAWSVRPGELFF	TGTGCCTGGAGTGTACGGCCCGGGGAGCTGTTTTTT
TRBV4-3	-	TRBJ2-1	many	CASSQAVTSGHEQFF	TGCGCCAGCAGCCAAGCTGTGACTAGTGGGCATGAGCAGTTCTTC
TRBV5-5	TRBD2	TRBJ2-1	few	CASSSTPQGTSGSEGNEQFF	TGTGCCAGCAGCTCCACCCCCCAGGGGACTAGCGGGAGTGAGGGCAATGAGCAGTTCTTC
TRBV27	-	TRBJ2-5	many	CASSLRPAETQYF	TGTGCCAGCAGTTTGAGGCCCGCGGAGACCCAGTACTTC
TRBV10-3	-	TRBJ2-7	many	CAISDRTETYEQYF	TGTGCCATCAGTGACAGGACGGAGACCTACGAGCAGTACTTC
TRBV10-3	-	TRBJ2-2	few	CAISESFADLTGELFF	TGTGCCATCAGTGAGTCGTTTGCGGACCTCACCGGGGAGCTGTTTTTT
TRBV3-1	TRBD2	TRBJ2-7	few	CASSQEWTREQYF	TGTGCCAGCAGCCAAGAGTGGACTAGGGAGCAGTACTTC
TRBV24-1	TRBD2	TRBJ2-1	few	CATSDRGTSWDEQFF	TGTGCCACCAGTGATAGAGGGACTAGCTGGGATGAGCAGTTCTTC
TRBV5-8	TRBD1	TRBJ2-3	-	CASSLADVEQGFDTQYF	TGTGCCAGCAGCTTGGCAGACGTGGAACAGGGGTTCGATACGCAGTATTTT
TRBV7-8	-	TRBJ2-3	many	CASSLMWGGEGSLYDTQYF	TGTGCCAGCAGCTTAATGTGGGGGGGCGAGGGATCACTTTACGATACGCAGTATTTT
TRBV15	-	TRBJ2-1	many	CATSRDSPSEQFF	TGTGCCACCAGCAGAGATTCGCCGTCTGAGCAGTTCTTC
TRBV30	-	TRBJ2-5	-	CASMGGSETQYF	TGTGCCTCCATGGGGGGATCGGAGACCCAGTACTTC
TRBV6-5	TRBD2	TRBJ2-1	-	CASSYSRPGLADNEQFF	TGTGCCAGCAGTTACTCGAGACCGGGACTAGCGGACAATGAGCAGTTCTTC
TRBV28	-	TRBJ2-4	-	CASSPGPDKNIQYF	TGTGCCAGCAGTCCCGGACCTGACAAAAACATTCAGTACTTC
TRBV11-2	TRBD1	TRBJ2-6	few	CASSYKQGAGANVLTF	TGTGCCAGCAGCTACAAACAGGGGGCTGGGGCCAACGTCCTGACTTTC
TRBV28	-	TRBJ2-5	many	CASSSVQEETQYF	TGTGCCAGCAGTTCCGTCCAAGAAGAGACCCAGTACTTC
TRBV20-1	TRBD2	TRBJ2-7	many	CSARPIQAGVGYEQYF	TGCAGTGCTAGACCAATTCAAGCGGGAGTAGGGTACGAGCAGTACTTC
TRBV29-1	TRBD2	TRBJ2-5	-	CSVRPSGIEETQYF	TGCAGCGTTAGGCCTAGCGGGATTGAAGAGACCCAGTACTTC
TRBV28	-	TRBJ2-7	few	CASSSREFTYEQYF	TGTGCCAGCAGTTCCCGGGAGTTCACCTACGAGCAGTACTTC
TRBV5-1	-	TRBJ1-1	-	CASSPLRGNTEAFF	TGCGCCAGCAGCCCCCTGCGGGGGAACACTGAAGCTTTCTTT
TRBV4-3	-	TRBJ2-3	many	CASSQDIAVDTQYF	TGCGCCAGCAGCCAAGATATCGCGGTGGATACGCAGTATTTT
TRBV15	-	TRBJ2-3	-	CATSNRDSLVADTQYF	TGTGCCACCAGTAACCGGGACTCTCTGGTGGCAGATACGCAGTATTTT
TRBV4-3	TRBD2	TRBJ2-7	many	CASSQDRSGSGYEQYF	TGCGCCAGCAGCCAAGATAGGAGCGGGAGTGGGTACGAGCAGTACTTC
TRBV28	TRBD2	TRBJ2-5	-	CASSLSGLAGVYETQYF	TGTGCCAGCAGTTTATCCGGGCTAGCGGGAGTTTACGAGACCCAGTACTTC
TRBV3-1	TRBD1	TRBJ2-7	-	CASSPNRGPRYEQYF	TGTGCCAGCAGCCCCAACAGGGGCCCCAGGTACGAGCAGTACTTC
TRBV6-5	-	TRBJ2-3	few	CASSYLAVADTQYF	TGTGCCAGCAGTTACTTAGCAGTGGCAGATACGCAGTATTTT
TRBV4-1	-	TRBJ2-7	few	CASSQANGDYEQYF	TGCGCCAGCAGCCAAGCCAACGGAGACTACGAGCAGTACTTC
TRBV25-1	-	TRBJ2-6	-	CASSEGGSLSGANVLTF	TGTGCCAGCAGTGAAGGGGGCAGCCTCTCTGGGGCCAACGTCCTGACTTTC
TRBV30	-	TRBJ1-2	-	CAWTGGGRNYGYTF	TGTGCCTGGACCGGAGGGGGGAGAAACTATGGCTACACCTTC
TRBV12-3/TRBV12-4	-	TRBJ2-1	-	CASSFHHNEQFF	TGTGCCAGCAGTTTCCACCACAATGAGCAGTTCTTC
TRBV27	-	TRBJ1-2	-	CASKGGRANYGYTF	TGTGCCAGCAAGGGGGGAAGGGCCAACTATGGCTACACCTTC
TRBV20-1	-	TRBJ2-7	-	CSAHDRNSYEQYF	TGCAGTGCCCACGACAGAAACTCCTACGAGCAGTACTTC
TRBV7-2	-	TRBJ2-7	many	CASSYTGSYEQYF	TGTGCCAGCAGCTATACAGGATCCTACGAGCAGTACTTC
TRBV4-3	-	TRBJ2-6	many	CASSQDPPGDSGANVLTF	TGCGCCAGCAGCCAAGATCCCCCCGGTGACTCTGGGGCCAACGTCCTGACTTTC
TRBV29-1	-	TRBJ1-2	few	CSVENSFFYGYTF	TGCAGCGTTGAGAACAGTTTCTTCTATGGCTACACCTTC
TRBV7-8	-	TRBJ2-5	-	CASSIRPTRTGKETQYF	TGTGCCAGCAGCATACGACCTACCAGGACCGGAAAAGAGACCCAGTACTTC
TRBV6-4	TRBD1	TRBJ2-2	few	CASSGTENTGELFF	TGTGCCAGCTCCGGGACAGAGAACACCGGGGAGCTGTTTTTT
TRBV20-1	-	TRBJ2-3	few	CSASWATSTDTQYF	TGCAGTGCTAGCTGGGCTACCAGCACAGATACGCAGTATTTT
TRBV30	-	TRBJ1-2	many	CAWLWGPNYGYTF	TGTGCCTGGCTGTGGGGCCCTAACTATGGCTACACCTTC
TRBV7-2	-	TRBJ2-2	many	CASSSTGTGELFF	TGTGCCAGCAGCTCTACAGGGACCGGGGAGCTGTTTTTT
TRBV25-1	-	TRBJ2-3	-	CASSEVGRVDTQYF	TGTGCCAGCAGTGAAGTAGGGCGGGTAGATACGCAGTATTTT
TRBV4-3	-	TRBJ2-1	-	CASSQSADSYNEQFF	TGCGCCAGCAGCCAATCGGCTGACTCCTACAATGAGCAGTTCTTC
TRBV7-9	-	TRBJ2-1	few	CASSLGDPSSYNEQFF	TGTGCCAGCAGCTTAGGGGACCCTAGCTCCTACAATGAGCAGTTCTTC
TRBV6-4	-	TRBJ1-5	few	CASANRGVNNQPQHF	TGTGCCAGCGCAAATAGGGGGGTAAACAATCAGCCCCAGCATTTT
TRBV4-1	TRBD2	TRBJ2-1	-	CASSHGLAGSSYNEQFF	TGCGCCAGCAGCCATGGACTAGCGGGGAGCTCCTACAATGAGCAGTTCTTC
TRBV4-3	-	TRBJ2-3	-	CASSQDRDNAQYF	TGCGCCAGCAGCCAAGATCGGGACAACGCGCAGTATTTT